The text below deals with one TCR beta chain. This clone came up a few times. This receptor's antigen is unknown. No base-level quality is on record; no much larger clone is a single base apart. The entire isolated RNA was reverse transcribed using the High Capacity cDNA Reverse Transcription Kit, and thus expressed TCRB transcripts were sequenced. Deep immunoSEQ sequencing was performed on naive, central memory and regulatory T cell samples, with an average of roughly 3.5 million total reads per sample. Sorted cells were lysed in RLT buffer and RNA was extracted with DNase-treated RNeasy Micro or Mini kits, depending on cell number. Each cell subset was processed separately to prevent cross-contamination, with patient and healthy donor samples processed together. The immunoSEQ multiplex PCR was used to amplify TCRB sequences from cDNA, generating 87-bp fragments that spanned the CDR3 region. Sequencing of the amplicons was performed on the Illumina HiSeq platform. On the authors' methods: Synthetic template baselines were used to correct PCR bias computationally, reads within Hamming distance 2 were collapsed, and singletons that could not be merged were discarded. Reads were aligned against IMGT so that V, D and J genes, CDR3 length and insertions or deletions at six rearrangement sites could be assigned. Within each subset, clonotype counts were normalized to sorted cell number, after which true diversity and Gini coefficients were computed with the tcR R package. Repertoire sharing was quantified using the overlap coefficient calculated on TCRB nucleotide sequences. TCRdb stores this immuneACCESS table with in-frame sequences only. Part of the clones is absent; in the studies checked, under half of the shortfall reflects unresolved V genes, and no reason is known for the rest. D and trimming were read from the DNA, whereas the V and J calls and clone size are those reported in that table. The sample table shows around 300,000 clones, and under 8.5% are seen once. The ten largest clones add up to more than 0.9% of the sample.

The entry originates in a study of beta chain features in type 1 diabetes (dated by TCRdb to between 2018 and 2020). Regarding the study in general: Patients and healthy donors did not differ in mean age, gender distribution, total cell number or subset yield. In the study, recently diagnosed type 1 diabetes patients and matched healthy donors were compared on the TCRB repertoires of their sorted circulating CD4+ T cell subsets. A total of roughly 100 million sorted cells were examined across all samples, and RNA yield correlated strongly with the number of cells per subset. Whereas all 30 or so donors provided naive and central memory subsets, regulatory and stem cell-like memory subsets were isolated from just 8 patients and roughly eight healthy donors.

Points the paper makes about the study in general: In all four CD4+ subsets, TCRB CDR3 length was moderately but significantly shorter in type 1 diabetes patients. Patients with type 1 diabetes made fewer insertions and deleted more nucleotides at VDJ recombination sites, implying thymic rearrangement abnormalities. Only small numbers of individuals were included in the HLA sub-analyses, which left unresolved whether HLA type had any influence on TCRB rearrangement. The naive, central memory and regulatory TCRB repertoires appeared to resemble one another more closely among patients than among healthy donors. PCR may preferentially amplify shorter templates, but because patient and control samples were amplified and corrected together, any resulting skew would affect both groups equally. Sequencing cDNA rather than genomic DNA could over-represent highly expressing activated cells, although activation and CD3 levels did not differ between groups.

The CDR3 starts with the cysteine, ends with the phenylalanine, and has 18 residues. Here the CDR3 DNA is all that survives: 54 bases in frame from base 1. From a lookup of the germline V gene, CDR1 and CDR2 are SGHVS and FQNEAQ. The junction shows trimming of 4 bases on V and 0 bases on J, plus 19 bases between the germline ends. From each donor, a single peripheral blood sample of 100 to 150 mL on average was drawn into heparinised tubes. Using a panel that included CD45RO, CCR7, CD25, CD127, CD95 and CD27, naive, central memory, regulatory and stem cell-like memory CD4+ T cells were sorted on a BD FACSAria II. All sorted populations exceeded 95% purity. PBMCs were isolated right away by Lymphoprep density gradient centrifugation and were stained directly, without culture. So that batch effects would be minimized, each experiment stained and sorted samples in pairs, pairing one healthy donor with one patient.

The sequenced sample consisted of central memory CD4+ T cells from blood. Here the chain combines TRBV7-8 and TRBJ2-4; the D gene is possibly TRBD2, with 6 bases matching. The TCR comes from a woman between 18 and 30 years old in good health. The CDR3: CASSYHTGRGKAKNIQYF. The DNA sequence reads TGTGCCAGCAGCTACCATACCGGGCGGGGAAAAGCCAAAAACATTCAGTACTTC. Beyond the CDR3, the reference TRBV7-8 and TRBJ2-4 genes provide the residues; the full variable domain reads: GAGVSQSPRYKVAKRGQDVALRCDPISGHVSLFWYQQALGQGPEFLTYFQNEAQLDKSGLPSDRFFAERPEGSVSTLKIQRTQQEDSAVYLCASSYHTGRGKAKNIQYFGAGTRLSVL.